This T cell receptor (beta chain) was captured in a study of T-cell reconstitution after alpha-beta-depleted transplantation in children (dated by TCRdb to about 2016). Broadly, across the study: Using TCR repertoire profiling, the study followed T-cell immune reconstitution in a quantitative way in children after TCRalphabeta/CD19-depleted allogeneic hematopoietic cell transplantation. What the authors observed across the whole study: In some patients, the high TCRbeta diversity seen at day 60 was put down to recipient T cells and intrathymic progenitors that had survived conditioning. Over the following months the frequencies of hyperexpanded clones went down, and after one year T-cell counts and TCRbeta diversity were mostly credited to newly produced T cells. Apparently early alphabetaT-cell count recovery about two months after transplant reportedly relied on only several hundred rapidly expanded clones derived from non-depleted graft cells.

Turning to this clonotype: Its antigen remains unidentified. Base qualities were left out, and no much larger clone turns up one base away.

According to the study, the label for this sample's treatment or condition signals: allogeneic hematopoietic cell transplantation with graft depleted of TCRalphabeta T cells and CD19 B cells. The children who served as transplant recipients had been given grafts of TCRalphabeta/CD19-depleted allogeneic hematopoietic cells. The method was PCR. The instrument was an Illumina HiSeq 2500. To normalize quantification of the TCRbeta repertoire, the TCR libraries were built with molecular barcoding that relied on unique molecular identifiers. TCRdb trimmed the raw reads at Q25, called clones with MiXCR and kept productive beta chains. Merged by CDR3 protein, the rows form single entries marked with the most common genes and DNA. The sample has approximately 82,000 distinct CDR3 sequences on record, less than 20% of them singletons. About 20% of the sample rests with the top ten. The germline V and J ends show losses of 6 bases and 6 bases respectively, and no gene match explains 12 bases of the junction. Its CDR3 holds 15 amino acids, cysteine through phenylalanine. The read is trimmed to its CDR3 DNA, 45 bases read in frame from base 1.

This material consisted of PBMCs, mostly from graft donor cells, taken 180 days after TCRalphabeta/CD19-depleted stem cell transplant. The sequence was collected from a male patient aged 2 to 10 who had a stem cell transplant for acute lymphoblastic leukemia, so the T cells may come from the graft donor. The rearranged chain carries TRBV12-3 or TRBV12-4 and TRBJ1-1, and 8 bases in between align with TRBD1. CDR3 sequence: CASSSFEGQDSEAFF. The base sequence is TGTGCCAGCAGCAGTTTTGAGGGACAGGACTCTGAAGCTTTCTTT.